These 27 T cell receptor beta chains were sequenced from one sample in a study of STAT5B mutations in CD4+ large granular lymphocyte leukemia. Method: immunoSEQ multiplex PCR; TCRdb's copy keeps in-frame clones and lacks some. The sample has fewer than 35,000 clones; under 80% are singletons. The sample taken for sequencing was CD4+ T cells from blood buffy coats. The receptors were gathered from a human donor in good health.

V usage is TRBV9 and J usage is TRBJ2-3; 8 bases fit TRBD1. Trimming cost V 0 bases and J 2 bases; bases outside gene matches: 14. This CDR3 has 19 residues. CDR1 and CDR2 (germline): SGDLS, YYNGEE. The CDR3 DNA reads TGTGCCAGCAGCGTAGAGGGTAGTGGACAGGGATGGGTCACAGATACGCAGTATTTT. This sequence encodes CASSVEGSGQGWVTDTQYF.

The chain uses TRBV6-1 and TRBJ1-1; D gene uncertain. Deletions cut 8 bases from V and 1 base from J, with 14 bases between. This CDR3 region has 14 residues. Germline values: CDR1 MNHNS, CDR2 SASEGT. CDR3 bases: TGTGCCAGCGGTCTCGGAGCATCGAACACTGAAGCTTTCTTT. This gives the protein CASGLGASNTEAFF.

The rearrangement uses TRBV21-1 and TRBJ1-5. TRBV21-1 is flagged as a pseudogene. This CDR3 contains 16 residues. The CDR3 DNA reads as TGTGCCAGCAGCAAAGGATCGGGGGGGGCGCGCCAGCCCCAGCATTTT. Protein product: CASSKGSGGARQPQHF.

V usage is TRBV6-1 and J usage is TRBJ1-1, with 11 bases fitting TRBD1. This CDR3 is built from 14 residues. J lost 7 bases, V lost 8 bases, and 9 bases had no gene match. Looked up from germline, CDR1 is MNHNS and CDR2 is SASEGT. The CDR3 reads CASGSGQGVNEAFF. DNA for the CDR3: TGTGCCAGCGGCTCGGGACAGGGGGTCAATGAAGCTTTCTTT.

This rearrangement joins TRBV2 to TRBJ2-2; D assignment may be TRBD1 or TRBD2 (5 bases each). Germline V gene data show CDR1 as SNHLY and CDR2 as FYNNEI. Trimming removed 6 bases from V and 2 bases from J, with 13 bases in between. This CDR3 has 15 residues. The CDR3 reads CASRAGTANTGELFF. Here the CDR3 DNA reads TGTGCCAGCAGGGCCGGGACGGCCAACACCGGGGAGCTGTTTTTT.

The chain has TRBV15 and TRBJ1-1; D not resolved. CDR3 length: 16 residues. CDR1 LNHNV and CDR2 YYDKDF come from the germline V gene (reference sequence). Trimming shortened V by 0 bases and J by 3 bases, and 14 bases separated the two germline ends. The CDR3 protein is CATSRDRTDLHTEAFF. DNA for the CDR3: TGTGCCACCAGCAGAGATAGAACCGACCTCCACACTGAAGCTTTCTTT.

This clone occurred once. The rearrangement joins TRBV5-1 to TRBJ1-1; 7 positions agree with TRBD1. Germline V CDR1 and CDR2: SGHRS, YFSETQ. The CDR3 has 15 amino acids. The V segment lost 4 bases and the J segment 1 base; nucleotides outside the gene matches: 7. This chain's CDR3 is CASSPGGGENTEAFF. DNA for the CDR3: TGCGCCAGCAGCCCAGGGGGGGGTGAGAACACTGAAGCTTTCTTT.

CDR3 amino acids: CASSSDRGPGQPQHF. DNA for the CDR3: TGTGCCAGCAGCTCGGACAGGGGGCCGGGTCAGCCCCAGCATTTT. The V gene is TRBV7-9, the J gene TRBJ1-5, with TRBD1 matching over 11 bases. V gave up 4 bases and J gave up 6 bases; unmatched junction bases: 5. CDR3 size: 15 residues. Per the germline V gene, CDR1 is SEHNR and CDR2 is FQNEAQ (reference sequence).

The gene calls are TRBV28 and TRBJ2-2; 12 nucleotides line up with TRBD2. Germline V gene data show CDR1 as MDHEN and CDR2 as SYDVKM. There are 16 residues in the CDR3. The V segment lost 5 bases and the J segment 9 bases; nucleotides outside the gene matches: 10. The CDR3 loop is CASSLATSGGPRELFF. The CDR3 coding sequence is TGTGCCAGCAGTCTCGCGACTAGCGGGGGCCCACGGGAGCTGTTTTTT. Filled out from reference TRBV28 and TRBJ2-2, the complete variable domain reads DVKVTQSSRYLVKRTGEKVFLECVQDMDHENMFWYRQDPGLGLRLIYFSYDVKMKEKGDIPEGYSVSREKKERFSLILESASTNQTSMYLCASSLATSGGPRELFFGEGSRLTVL.

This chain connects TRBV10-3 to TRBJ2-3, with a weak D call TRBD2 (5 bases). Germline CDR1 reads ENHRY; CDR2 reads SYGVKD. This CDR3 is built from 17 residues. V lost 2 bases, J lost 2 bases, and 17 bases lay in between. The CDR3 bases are TGTGCCATCAGTGAGACTAGAGCGGCTTCCCTCACAGATACGCAGTATTTT. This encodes CAISETRAASLTDTQYF.

DNA of the CDR3: TGTGCCAGCAGCCCCCGGGGAGCGGGAGAGCGAAAGAGCTCCTACAATGAGCAGTTCTTC. Protein: CASSPRGAGERKSSYNEQFF. J is TRBJ2-1 and V is TRBV9; 8 positions agree with TRBD2. Germline CDR1 reads SGDLS; CDR2 reads YYNGEE. CDR3 length: 20 residues. Unmatched junction bases numbered 18, after V lost 4 bases and J lost 0 bases. The full variable domain, rest sourced from reference TRBV9 and TRBJ2-1, is DSGVTQTPKHLITATGQRVTLRCSPRSGDLSVYWYQQSLDQGLQFLIQYYNGEERAKGNILERFSAQQFPDLHSELNLSSLELGDSALYFCASSPRGAGERKSSYNEQFFGPGTRLTVL.

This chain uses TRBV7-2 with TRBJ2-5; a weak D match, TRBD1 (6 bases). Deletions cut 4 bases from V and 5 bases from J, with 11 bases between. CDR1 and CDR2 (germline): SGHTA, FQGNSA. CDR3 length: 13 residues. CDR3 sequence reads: CASSYRAGETQYF. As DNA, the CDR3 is TGTGCCAGCAGCTACAGGGCAGGGGAGACCCAGTACTTC.

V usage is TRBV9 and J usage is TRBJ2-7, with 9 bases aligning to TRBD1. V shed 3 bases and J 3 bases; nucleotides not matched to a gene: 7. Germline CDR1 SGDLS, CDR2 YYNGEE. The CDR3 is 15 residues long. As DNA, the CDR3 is TGTGCCAGCAGCGCCGGGACAGGGAGGTTCTACGAGCAGTACTTC. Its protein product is CASSAGTGRFYEQYF. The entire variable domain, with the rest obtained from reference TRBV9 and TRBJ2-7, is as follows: DSGVTQTPKHLITATGQRVTLRCSPRSGDLSVYWYQQSLDQGLQFLIQYYNGEERAKGNILERFSAQQFPDLHSELNLSSLELGDSALYFCASSAGTGRFYEQYFGPGTRLTVT.

The CDR3 DNA is TGTGCCAGTAGTATCCAACCGCGAAATCAGCCCCAGCATTTT. Its translation: CASSIQPRNQPQHF. This chain uses TRBV19 with TRBJ1-5, with D uncertain. The V gene lost 3 bases and the J gene lost 4 bases, with 10 bases spanning the gap. Germline V gene lookup returns CDR1 LNHDA and CDR2 SQIVND (reference sequence). The CDR3 covers 14 residues.

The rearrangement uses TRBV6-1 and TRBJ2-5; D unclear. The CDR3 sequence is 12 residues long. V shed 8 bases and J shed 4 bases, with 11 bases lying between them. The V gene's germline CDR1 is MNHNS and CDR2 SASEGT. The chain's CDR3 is CASQLRPETQYF. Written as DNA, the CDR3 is TGTGCCAGCCAGTTGCGCCCAGAGACCCAGTACTTC.

The CDR3 loop reads CASSRTQPGTGELFF. The DNA for the CDR3 is TGTGCCAGCAGCCGGACCCAACCTGGGACCGGGGAGCTGTTTTTT. This rearrangement joins TRBV7-8 to TRBJ2-2; D unclear. The CDR3 has 15 amino acids. Germline-derived CDR1 and CDR2 are SGHVS and FQNEAQ. V lost 5 bases and J lost 5, with 15 bases in between.

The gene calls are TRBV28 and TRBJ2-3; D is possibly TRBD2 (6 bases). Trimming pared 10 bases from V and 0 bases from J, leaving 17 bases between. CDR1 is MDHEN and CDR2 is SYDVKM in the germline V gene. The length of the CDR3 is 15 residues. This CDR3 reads CATRGLLISTDTQYF. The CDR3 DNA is TGTGCCACCCGGGGACTGCTGATTAGCACAGATACGCAGTATTTT.

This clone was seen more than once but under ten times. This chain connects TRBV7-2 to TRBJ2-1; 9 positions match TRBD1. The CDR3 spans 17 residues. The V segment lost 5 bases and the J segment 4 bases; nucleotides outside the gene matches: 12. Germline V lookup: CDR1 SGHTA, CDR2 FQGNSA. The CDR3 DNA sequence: TGTGCCAGCAGCCCGAGGACAGGGGCTTCGGGTTACAATGAGCAGTTCTTC. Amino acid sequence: CASSPRTGASGYNEQFF.

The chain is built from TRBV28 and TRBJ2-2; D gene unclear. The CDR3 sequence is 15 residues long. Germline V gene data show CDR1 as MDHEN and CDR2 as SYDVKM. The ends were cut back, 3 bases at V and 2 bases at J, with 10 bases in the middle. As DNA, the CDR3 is TGTGCCAGCAGTTTCGCCGCACTAAACACCGGGGAGCTGTTTTTT. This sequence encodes CASSFAALNTGELFF.

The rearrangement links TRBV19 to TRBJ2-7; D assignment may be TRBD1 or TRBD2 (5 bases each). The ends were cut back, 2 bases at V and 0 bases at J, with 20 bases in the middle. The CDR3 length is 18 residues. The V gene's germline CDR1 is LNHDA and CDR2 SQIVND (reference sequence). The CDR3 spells CASSITNEPGRGSYEQYF. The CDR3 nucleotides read TGTGCCAGTAGTATAACTAACGAACCGGGACGCGGCTCCTACGAGCAGTACTTC.

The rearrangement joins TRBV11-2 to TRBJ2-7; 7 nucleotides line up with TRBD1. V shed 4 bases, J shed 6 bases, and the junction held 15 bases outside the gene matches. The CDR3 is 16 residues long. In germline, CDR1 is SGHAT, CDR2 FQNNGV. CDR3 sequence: CASSSLHPGAGGEQYF. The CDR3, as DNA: TGTGCCAGCAGCTCACTTCATCCCGGGGCAGGGGGCGAGCAGTACTTC.

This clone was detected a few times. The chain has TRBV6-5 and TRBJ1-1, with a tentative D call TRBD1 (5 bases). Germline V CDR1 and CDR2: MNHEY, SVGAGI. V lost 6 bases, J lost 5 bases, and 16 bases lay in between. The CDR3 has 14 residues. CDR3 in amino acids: CASSSPGPGTEAFF. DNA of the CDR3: TGTGCCAGCAGCTCCCCGGGACCTGGGACTGAAGCTTTCTTT.

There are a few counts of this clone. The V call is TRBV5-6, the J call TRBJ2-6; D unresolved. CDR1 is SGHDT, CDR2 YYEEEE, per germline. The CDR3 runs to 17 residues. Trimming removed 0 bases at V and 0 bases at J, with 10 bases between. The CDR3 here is CASSLVGRISGANVLTF. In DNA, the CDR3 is TGTGCCAGCAGCTTGGTAGGCAGGATCTCTGGGGCCAACGTCCTGACTTTC.

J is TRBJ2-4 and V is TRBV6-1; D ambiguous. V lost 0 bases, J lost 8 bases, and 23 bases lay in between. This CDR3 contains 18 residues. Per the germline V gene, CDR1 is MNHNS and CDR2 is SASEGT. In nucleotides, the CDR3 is TGTGCCAGCAGTGAAGCGCTTCCCTTAGCAAGTATCGTTTACATTCAGTACTTC. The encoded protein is CASSEALPLASIVYIQYF.

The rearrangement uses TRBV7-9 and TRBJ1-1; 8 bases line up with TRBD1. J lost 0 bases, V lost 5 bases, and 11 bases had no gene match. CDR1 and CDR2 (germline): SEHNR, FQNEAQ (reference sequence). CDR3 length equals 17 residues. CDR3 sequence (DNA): TGTGCCAGCAGCCCCCGGACAGGGCGCCCCATGAACACTGAAGCTTTCTTT. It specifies CASSPRTGRPMNTEAFF.

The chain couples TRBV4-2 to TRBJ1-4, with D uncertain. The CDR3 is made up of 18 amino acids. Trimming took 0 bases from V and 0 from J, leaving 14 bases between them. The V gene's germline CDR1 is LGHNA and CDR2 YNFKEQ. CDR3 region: CASSQDPRTRATNEKLFF. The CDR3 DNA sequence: TGTGCCAGCAGCCAAGATCCCCGGACCCGGGCAACTAATGAAAAACTGTTTTTT.

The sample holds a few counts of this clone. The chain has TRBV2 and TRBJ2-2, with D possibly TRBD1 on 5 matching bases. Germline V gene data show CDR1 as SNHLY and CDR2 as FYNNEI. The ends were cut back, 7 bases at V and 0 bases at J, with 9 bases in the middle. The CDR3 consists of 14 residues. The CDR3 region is CASIGASNTGELFF. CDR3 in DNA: TGTGCCAGCATAGGGGCCTCGAACACCGGGGAGCTGTTTTTT.